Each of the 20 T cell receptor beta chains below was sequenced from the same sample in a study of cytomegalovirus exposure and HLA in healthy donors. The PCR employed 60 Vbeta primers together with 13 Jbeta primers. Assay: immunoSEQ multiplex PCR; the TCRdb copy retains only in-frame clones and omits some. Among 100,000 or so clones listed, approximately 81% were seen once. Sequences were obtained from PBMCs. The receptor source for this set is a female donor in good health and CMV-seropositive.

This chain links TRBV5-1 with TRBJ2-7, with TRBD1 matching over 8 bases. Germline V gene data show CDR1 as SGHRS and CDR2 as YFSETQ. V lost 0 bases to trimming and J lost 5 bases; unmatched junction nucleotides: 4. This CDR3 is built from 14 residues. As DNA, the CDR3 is TGCGCCAGCAGCTTGGGGGACAGGAAGGACGAGCAGTACTTC. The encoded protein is CASSLGDRKDEQYF.

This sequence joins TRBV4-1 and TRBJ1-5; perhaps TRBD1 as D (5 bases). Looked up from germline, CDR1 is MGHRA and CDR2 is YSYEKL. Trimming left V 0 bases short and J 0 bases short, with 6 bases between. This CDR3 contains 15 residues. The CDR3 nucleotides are TGCGCCAGCAGCCAAGACAGGGTTAGCAATCAGCCCCAGCATTTT. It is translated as CASSQDRVSNQPQHF.

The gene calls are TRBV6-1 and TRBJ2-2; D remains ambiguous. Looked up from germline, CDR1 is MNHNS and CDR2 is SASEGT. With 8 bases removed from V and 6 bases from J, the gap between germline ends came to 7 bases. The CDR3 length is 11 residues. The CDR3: CASARSGELFF. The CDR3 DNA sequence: TGTGCCAGCGCGAGATCCGGGGAGCTGTTTTTT.

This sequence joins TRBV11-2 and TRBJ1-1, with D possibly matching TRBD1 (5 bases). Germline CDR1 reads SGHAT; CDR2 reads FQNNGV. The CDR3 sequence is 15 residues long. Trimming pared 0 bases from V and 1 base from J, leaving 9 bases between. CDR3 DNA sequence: TGTGCCAGCAGCTTAGACGGCAGGGCGAACACTGAAGCTTTCTTT. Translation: CASSLDGRANTEAFF.

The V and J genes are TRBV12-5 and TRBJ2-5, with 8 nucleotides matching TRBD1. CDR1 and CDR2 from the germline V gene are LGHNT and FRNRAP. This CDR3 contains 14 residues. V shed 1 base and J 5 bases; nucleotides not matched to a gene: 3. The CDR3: CASGLAGGRETQYF. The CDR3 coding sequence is TGTGCTAGTGGTTTGGCAGGGGGCAGGGAGACCCAGTACTTC.

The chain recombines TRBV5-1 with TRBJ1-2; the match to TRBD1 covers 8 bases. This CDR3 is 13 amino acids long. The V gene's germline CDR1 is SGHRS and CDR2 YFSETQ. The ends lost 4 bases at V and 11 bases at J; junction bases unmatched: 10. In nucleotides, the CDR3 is TGCGCCAGCAGCCTGCTAGACAGGGGAGGTTACACCTTC. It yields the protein CASSLLDRGGYTF.

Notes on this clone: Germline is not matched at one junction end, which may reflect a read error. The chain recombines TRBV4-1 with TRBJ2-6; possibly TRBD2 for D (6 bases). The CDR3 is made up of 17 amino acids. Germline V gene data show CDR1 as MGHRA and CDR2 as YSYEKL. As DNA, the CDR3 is TGCGCCAGCAGTTCCCCGGACGGGAGCTCTGGGGCCAACGGCCTGACTTTC. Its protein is CASSSPDGSSGANGLTF.

The CDR3 reads CASRPTSLGEQFF. CDR3 DNA sequence: TGTGCCAGCAGGCCGACTAGTCTGGGTGAGCAGTTCTTC. The rearrangement uses TRBV6-4 and TRBJ2-1, with a possible D match to TRBD2 (6 bases). The germline V gene has CDR1 MRHNA and CDR2 SNTAGT. The CDR3 has 13 residues. Trimming removed 6 bases at V and 9 bases at J, with 15 bases between.

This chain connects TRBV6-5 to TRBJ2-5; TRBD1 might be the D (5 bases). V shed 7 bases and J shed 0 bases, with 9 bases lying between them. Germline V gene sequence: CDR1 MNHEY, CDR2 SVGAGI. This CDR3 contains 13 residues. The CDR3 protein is CASTPGYQETQYF. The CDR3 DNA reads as TGTGCCAGCACCCCAGGGTACCAAGAGACCCAGTACTTC.

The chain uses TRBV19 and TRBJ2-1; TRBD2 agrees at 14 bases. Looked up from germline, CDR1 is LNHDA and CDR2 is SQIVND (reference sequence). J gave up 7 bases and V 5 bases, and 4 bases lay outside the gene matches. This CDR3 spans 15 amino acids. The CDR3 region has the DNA TGTGCCAGTAGTGGGACTAGCGGGAGTTTAAATGAGCAGTTCTTC. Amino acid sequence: CASSGTSGSLNEQFF. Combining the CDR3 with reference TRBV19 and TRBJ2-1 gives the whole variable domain DGGITQSPKYLFRKEGQNVTLSCEQNLNHDAMYWYRQDPGQGLRLIYYSQIVNDFQKGDIAEGYSVSREKKESFPLTVTSAQKNPTAFYLCASSGTSGSLNEQFFGPGTRLTVL.

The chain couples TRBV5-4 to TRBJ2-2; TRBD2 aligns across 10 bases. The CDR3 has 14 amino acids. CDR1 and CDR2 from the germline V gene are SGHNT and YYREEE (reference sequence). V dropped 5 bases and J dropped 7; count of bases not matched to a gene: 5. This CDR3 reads CASSHTSGVGELFF. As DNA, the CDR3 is TGTGCCAGCAGTCACACTAGCGGGGTCGGGGAGCTGTTTTTT.

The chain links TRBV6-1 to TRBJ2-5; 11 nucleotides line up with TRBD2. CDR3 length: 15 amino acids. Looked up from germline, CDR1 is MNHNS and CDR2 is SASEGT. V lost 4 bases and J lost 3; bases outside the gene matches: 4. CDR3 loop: CASSARGLAEETQYF. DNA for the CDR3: TGTGCCAGCAGTGCTCGGGGACTAGCGGAAGAGACCCAGTACTTC.

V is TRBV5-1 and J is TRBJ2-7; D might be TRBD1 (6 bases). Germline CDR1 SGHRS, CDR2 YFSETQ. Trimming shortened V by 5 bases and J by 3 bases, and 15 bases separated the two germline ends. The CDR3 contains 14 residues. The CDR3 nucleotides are TGCGCCAGCAGTTTCGGACAGTTAGGCTACGAGCAGTACTTC. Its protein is CASSFGQLGYEQYF.

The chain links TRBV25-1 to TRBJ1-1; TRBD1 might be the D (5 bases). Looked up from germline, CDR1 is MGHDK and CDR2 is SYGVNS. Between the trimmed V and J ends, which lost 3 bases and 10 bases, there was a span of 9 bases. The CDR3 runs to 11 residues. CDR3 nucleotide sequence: TGTGCCAGCAGTGACGACAGAGTAGCTTTCTTT. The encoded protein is CASSDDRVAFF.

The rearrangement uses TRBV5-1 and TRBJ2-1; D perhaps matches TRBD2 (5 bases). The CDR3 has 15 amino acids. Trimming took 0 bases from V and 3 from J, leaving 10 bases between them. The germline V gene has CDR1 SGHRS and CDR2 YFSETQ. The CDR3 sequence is CASSLDGRDYNEQFF. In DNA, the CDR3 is TGCGCCAGCAGCTTGGATGGACGGGACTACAATGAGCAGTTCTTC.

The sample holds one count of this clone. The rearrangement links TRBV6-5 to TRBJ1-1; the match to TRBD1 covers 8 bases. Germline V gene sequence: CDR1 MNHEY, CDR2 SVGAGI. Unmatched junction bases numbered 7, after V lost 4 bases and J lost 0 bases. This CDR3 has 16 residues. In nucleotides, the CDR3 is TGTGCCAGCAGTTCCAAGACAGGGGTCCTGAACACTGAAGCTTTCTTT. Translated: CASSSKTGVLNTEAFF.

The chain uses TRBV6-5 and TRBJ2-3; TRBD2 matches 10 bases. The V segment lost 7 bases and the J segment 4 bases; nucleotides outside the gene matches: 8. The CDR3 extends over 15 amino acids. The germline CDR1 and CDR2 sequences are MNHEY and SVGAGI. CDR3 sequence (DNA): TGTGCCAGCACTGTAAGCGGGAGGGCCGCAGATACGCAGTATTTT. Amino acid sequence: CASTVSGRAADTQYF.

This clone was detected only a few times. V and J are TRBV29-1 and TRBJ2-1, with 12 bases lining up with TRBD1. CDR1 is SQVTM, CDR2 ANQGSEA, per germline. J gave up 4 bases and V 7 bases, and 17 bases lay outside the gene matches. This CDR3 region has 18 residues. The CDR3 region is CSGNKGGQGAGRYNEQFF. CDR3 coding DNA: TGCAGCGGTAATAAAGGGGGACAGGGGGCAGGTCGGTACAATGAGCAGTTCTTC.

DNA of the CDR3: TGTGCCATCAGTGGACTAGCGGGAGGGGGGGAGCAGTTCTTC. It translates to CAISGLAGGGEQFF. The chain recombines TRBV10-3 with TRBJ2-1; 14 nucleotides agree with TRBD2. J lost 10 bases, V lost 4 bases, and 3 bases had no gene match. The V gene's germline CDR1 is ENHRY and CDR2 SYGVKD. The CDR3 covers 14 residues.

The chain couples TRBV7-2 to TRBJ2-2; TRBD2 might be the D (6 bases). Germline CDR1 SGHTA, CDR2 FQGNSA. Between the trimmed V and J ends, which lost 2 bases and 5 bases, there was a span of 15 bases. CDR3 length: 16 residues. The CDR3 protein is CASSLSTGVRTGELFF. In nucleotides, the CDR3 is TGTGCCAGCAGCTTAAGCACGGGGGTGAGGACCGGGGAGCTGTTTTTT. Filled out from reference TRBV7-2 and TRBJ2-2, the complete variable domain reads GAGVSQSPSNKVTEKGKDVELRCDPISGHTALYWYRQSLGQGLEFLIYFQGNSAPDKSGLPSDRFSAERTGGSVSTLTIQRTQQEDSAVYLCASSLSTGVRTGELFFGEGSRLTVL.